Listed here are 32 T cell receptor beta chains from one sample, sequenced in a study of blood T cell repertoires in COVID-19. Sequenced by immunoSEQ multiplex PCR; TCRdb stores in-frame clones only, minus some. The table has around 220,000 clones, 85% to 90% seen once. Sequenced: peripheral blood. These receptors originate from a middle-aged man with acute or convalescent COVID-19.

The chain is built from TRBV6-4 and TRBJ2-3, with 8 positions matching TRBD2. The junction had 5 bases not matched to a gene; V was cut back by 2 bases and J by 4 bases. Germline assignment: CDR1 MRHNA and CDR2 SNTAGT. The CDR3 is 15 amino acids. The CDR3 coding sequence is TGTGCCAGCAGTGACGGGCTAGCGGGCGCAGATACGCAGTATTTT. This codes for CASSDGLAGADTQYF.

This clone was found once. The chain is built from TRBV2 and TRBJ1-4; 7 positions agree with TRBD1. Germline CDR1 and CDR2: SNHLY and FYNNEI. V lost 3 bases and J lost 7; bases outside the gene matches: 8. The CDR3 is 15 residues long. In DNA form, the CDR3 reads TGTGCCAGCAGTGATAGGACAGGTTCCTTTGAAAAACTGTTTTTT. It specifies CASSDRTGSFEKLFF.

The chain links TRBV4-1 to TRBJ2-7, with 10 nucleotides matching TRBD2. The CDR3 has 18 residues. Germline assignment: CDR1 MGHRA and CDR2 YSYEKL. V shed 4 bases, J shed 3 bases, and the junction held 15 bases outside the gene matches. CDR3 amino acids: CASSLTSGSGTSVYEQYF. As DNA, the CDR3 is TGCGCCAGCAGCCTCACTTCGGGCAGCGGGACTAGCGTCTACGAGCAGTACTTC.

J is TRBJ1-1 and V is TRBV7-2; tentatively, D is TRBD1 (5 bases). Trimming pared 0 bases from V and 1 base from J, leaving 9 bases between. The CDR3 extends over 15 amino acids. In germline, CDR1 is SGHTA, CDR2 FQGNSA. The CDR3: CASSLAGGRNTEAFF. In nucleotides, the CDR3 is TGTGCCAGCAGCTTAGCGGGGGGGAGGAACACTGAAGCTTTCTTT.

The chain has TRBV10-3 and TRBJ1-2, with D perhaps matching TRBD1 (6 bases). V lost 3 bases to trimming and J lost 8 bases, with 16 bases between them. This CDR3 is built from 14 residues. Looked up from germline, CDR1 is ENHRY and CDR2 is SYGVKD. The CDR3 region is CAISEPQGLGGYTF. The DNA for the CDR3 is TGTGCCATCAGTGAACCCCAGGGGCTCGGCGGCTACACCTTC.

This clone showed up just once. J is TRBJ2-1 and V is TRBV21-1; the table's D call, TRBD2, has no DNA check behind it. TRBV21-1 is annotated as a pseudogene. The CDR3 extends over 15 amino acids. CDR3 sequence reads: CASSKGPGGPDEQFF. The CDR3 DNA reads as TGTGCCAGCAGCAAAGGCCCCGGGGGGCCGGATGAGCAGTTCTTC.

The chain links TRBV7-9 to TRBJ1-2, with D possibly TRBD1 on 5 matching bases. The germline V and J ends were trimmed by 7 bases and 0 bases, with 15 bases remaining between them. Germline V lookup: CDR1 SEHNR, CDR2 FQNEAQ (reference sequence). CDR3 length: 15 residues. The CDR3 sequence is CASTRVTEANYGYTF. CDR3 bases: TGTGCCAGCACCAGAGTGACAGAAGCTAACTATGGCTACACCTTC.

V and J are TRBV12-3 or TRBV12-4 and TRBJ1-2, with 7 bases that match TRBD1. J was trimmed by 5 bases and V by 4 bases; bases with no gene match: 4. This CDR3 is built from 13 residues. The CDR3 loop reads CASSSQGSYGYTF. CDR3 nucleotide sequence: TGTGCCAGCAGTTCACAGGGGTCGTATGGCTACACCTTC.

This chain joins TRBV27 and TRBJ1-5; D might be TRBD1 (6 bases). The length of the CDR3 is 15 residues. CDR1 is MNHEY and CDR2 is SMNVEV in the germline V gene (reference sequence). V shed 3 bases and J shed 1 base, with 10 bases lying between them. The CDR3 is CASSFVGQSNQPQHF. CDR3 in DNA: TGTGCCAGCAGTTTTGTAGGACAGAGCAATCAGCCCCAGCATTTT.

The chain links TRBV5-1 to TRBJ1-2; 7 bases fit TRBD1. Germline lookup yields CDR1 SGHRS and CDR2 YFSETQ. The CDR3 length is 13 residues. The trim removed 4 bases at V and 2 bases at J, leaving 2 bases unmatched. The CDR3 here is CASSQQGNYGYTF. CDR3 DNA: TGCGCCAGCAGCCAACAGGGGAACTATGGCTACACCTTC.

The rearrangement uses TRBV19 and TRBJ1-1; 7 positions match TRBD1. CDR3 length equals 15 residues. Germline V gene data show CDR1 as LNHDA and CDR2 as SQIVND (reference sequence). The V segment lost 3 bases and the J segment 1 base; nucleotides outside the gene matches: 5. The CDR3 bases are TGTGCCAGTAGTATTAGGGGACAGACGAACACTGAAGCTTTCTTT. Amino acids: CASSIRGQTNTEAFF. The complete variable domain, with remaining parts taken from reference TRBV19 and TRBJ1-1, reads DGGITQSPKYLFRKEGQNVTLSCEQNLNHDAMYWYRQDPGQGLRLIYYSQIVNDFQKGDIAEGYSVSREKKESFPLTVTSAQKNPTAFYLCASSIRGQTNTEAFFGQGTRLTVV.

This sequence joins TRBV10-1 and TRBJ1-1; no clear D. The CDR3 runs 13 residues. The V end lost 2 bases, the J end lost 0 bases, and 4 bases lay between the germline ends. Germline V gene sequence: CDR1 WNHNN, CDR2 SYGVQD (reference sequence). CDR3 sequence (DNA): TGCGCCAGCAGTGAGGCAGTGAACACTGAAGCTTTCTTT. Amino acids: CASSEAVNTEAFF.

The CDR3: CASKSGGSEAFF. The CDR3 coding sequence is TGTGCCAGCAAGTCAGGGGGCAGCGAAGCTTTCTTT. This chain links TRBV6-5 with TRBJ1-1; 8 positions agree with TRBD1. The V gene's germline CDR1 is MNHEY and CDR2 SVGAGI. V lost 7 bases and J lost 8; bases outside the gene matches: 6. This CDR3 spans 12 amino acids.

The genes are TRBV4-2 and TRBJ1-3; D perhaps matches TRBD1 (5 bases). The V end lost 1 base, the J end lost 0 bases, and 13 bases lay between the germline ends. This CDR3 has 17 amino acids. Germline CDR1 is LGHNA and CDR2 is YNFKEQ. In DNA, the CDR3 is TGTGCCAGCAGCCAAGCAGACGGGGGTACCTCTGGAAACACCATATATTTT. Protein: CASSQADGGTSGNTIYF.

V gene TRBV19 combines with J gene TRBJ2-7, with TRBD1 as a possible D gene (6 bases). Per the germline V gene, CDR1 is LNHDA and CDR2 is SQIVND (reference sequence). V lost 5 bases to trimming and J lost 2 bases, with 19 bases between them. This CDR3 has 16 residues. CDR3 nucleotides: TGTGCCAGTAGTCCAGAGGGGCAGGGGTGGCCCTACGAGCAGTACTTC. Translated: CASSPEGQGWPYEQYF.

The chain couples TRBV11-2 to TRBJ2-3; possible D gene TRBD2, 6 bases. V was trimmed by 6 bases and J by 9 bases, leaving 13 bases between them. Germline V CDR1 and CDR2: SGHAT, FQNNGV. The CDR3 contains 12 residues. In DNA, the CDR3 is TGTGCCAGCAGTCGCGGGGAGCGAACGCAGTATTTT. It codes for CASSRGERTQYF.

The V gene is TRBV10-3, the J gene TRBJ2-7; 11 bases agree with TRBD2. CDR3 length equals 14 residues. Germline trimming cut 4 bases from V and 2 bases from J; bases unmatched to any gene: 1. The germline CDR1 and CDR2 sequences are ENHRY and SYGVKD. The CDR3 protein is CAISGLAGTYEQYF. Written as DNA, the CDR3 is TGTGCCATCAGTGGACTAGCGGGGACCTACGAGCAGTACTTC.

This rearrangement joins TRBV7-3 to TRBJ1-1; no reliable D call. From germline, CDR1 is SGHTA and CDR2 FQGTGA. The CDR3 spans 14 residues. V lost 1 base and J 5 bases, leaving 11 bases between the germline ends. The DNA for the CDR3 is TGTGCCAGCAGCTTAAGCTCCGGTGTTACTGAAGCTTTCTTT. It encodes CASSLSSGVTEAFF.

The rearrangement links TRBV6-5 to TRBJ1-1; D is unclear. The CDR3 is made up of 15 amino acids. CDR1 is MNHEY, CDR2 SVGAGI, per germline. V was shortened by 6 bases and J by 4 bases, with 18 bases between the two germline ends. The CDR3 here is CASSSGLRVGTEAFF. As DNA, the CDR3 is TGTGCCAGCAGCTCCGGACTTCGGGTCGGCACTGAAGCTTTCTTT.

The chain is built from TRBV6-6 and TRBJ2-5; D is undetermined. Deletions cut 0 bases from V and 0 bases from J, with 5 bases between. This CDR3 is built from 14 residues. From germline, CDR1 is MNHNY and CDR2 SVGAGI (reference sequence). In DNA, the CDR3 is TGTGCCAGCAGTTACTCCCGGGACCAAGAGACCCAGTACTTC. It translates to CASSYSRDQETQYF.

The gene calls are TRBV6-1 and TRBJ1-2; D might be TRBD1 (5 bases). This CDR3 comprises 12 residues. The germline V and J ends were trimmed by 2 bases and 8 bases, with 9 bases remaining between them. From germline, CDR1 is MNHNS and CDR2 SASEGT. The CDR3 DNA sequence: TGTGCCAGCAGTGAACGGGGGGAGGGCTACACCTTC. Residues: CASSERGEGYTF.

With respect to this clone: A read error may produce the germline difference seen at one junction end. This chain joins TRBV28 and TRBJ1-3, with D maybe TRBD1 (6 bases). CDR1 and CDR2 (germline): MDHEN, SYDVKM. This CDR3 has 15 amino acids. Written as DNA, the CDR3 is TGTGCCAGCAGTTTACCCACAGGGTCTGCAAACACCATATATTTT. Translating it yields CASSLPTGSANTIYF.

V gene TRBV10-3 combines with J gene TRBJ1-2, with D tentatively TRBD1 (6 bases). Germline values: CDR1 ENHRY, CDR2 SYGVKD. Trimming stripped 7 bases from V and 5 bases from J, with 14 bases between. This CDR3 comprises 13 residues. The CDR3, as DNA: TGTGCCATCAAACGGGACAACTCTTATGGCTACACCTTC. It translates to CAIKRDNSYGYTF.

This rearrangement joins TRBV6-5 to TRBJ2-5; D is unclear. CDR1 MNHEY and CDR2 SVGAGI come from the germline V gene. CDR3 length: 14 residues. The germline V and J ends were trimmed by 7 bases and 1 base, with 13 bases remaining between them. CDR3 coding DNA: TGTGCCAGCATGTCGGTTATGGTCCAAGAGACCCAGTACTTC. This sequence encodes CASMSVMVQETQYF.

Here the CDR3 reads CASSQTGGTEQFF. For the CDR3, the DNA is TGTGCCAGCAGCCAAACAGGGGGCACTGAGCAGTTCTTC. This sequence joins TRBV5-4 and TRBJ2-1; 9 positions match TRBD1. Per the germline V gene, CDR1 is SGHNT and CDR2 is YYREEE (reference sequence). This CDR3 is built from 13 residues. After removal of 4 bases from V and 9 bases from J, the junction contained 5 bases not matched to a gene.

The table lists this clone with a few counts. The V gene is TRBV30, the J gene TRBJ1-5, with D possibly being TRBD1 (5 bases). This CDR3 has 13 residues. CDR1 and CDR2 from the germline V gene are GTSNPN and SVGIG (reference sequence). V shed 1 base and J shed 4 bases, with 8 bases lying between them. CDR3 protein: CAWSAQVNQPQHF. The CDR3 nucleotides are TGTGCCTGGAGTGCACAGGTTAATCAGCCCCAGCATTTT.

The CDR3 DNA reads TGTGCCAGCTCTCGACAGGGGGTTAATGAAAAACTGTTTTTT. Protein: CASSRQGVNEKLFF. V gene TRBV18 combines with J gene TRBJ1-4; 9 nucleotides line up with TRBD1. The CDR3 consists of 14 residues. Looked up from germline, CDR1 is KGHSH and CDR2 is LQKENI. V was clipped by 6 bases and J by 4 bases; unmatched bases: 3.

The J gene is TRBJ1-4, the V gene TRBV5-1, with a weak D call TRBD1 (6 bases). The V end lost 2 bases, the J end lost 4 bases, and 9 bases lay between the germline ends. CDR3 length equals 14 residues. Germline values: CDR1 SGHRS, CDR2 YFSETQ. The CDR3 nucleotides read TGCGCCAGCAGCTTCCCAGGGGATAATGAAAAACTGTTTTTT. Translating it yields CASSFPGDNEKLFF.

V gene TRBV18 combines with J gene TRBJ1-3, with a weak D call TRBD1 (6 bases). The V and J ends lost 6 bases and 1 base respectively, with 13 bases between them. The CDR3 loop spans 15 amino acids. Germline V lookup: CDR1 KGHSH, CDR2 LQKENI. The CDR3 DNA reads as TGTGCCAGCTCCCCCAGGGGCGGTTCTGGAAACACCATATATTTT. Translated, it gives CASSPRGGSGNTIYF.

The chain carries TRBV27 and TRBJ2-2, with 9 bases identical to TRBD1. V lost 0 bases to trimming and J lost 2 bases; unmatched junction nucleotides: 13. The CDR3 is made up of 20 amino acids. Germline-derived CDR1 and CDR2 are MNHEY and SMNVEV (reference sequence). This chain's CDR3 is CASSLSLQFRDRANTGELFF. The CDR3 bases are TGTGCCAGCAGTTTATCGCTCCAATTCCGGGACAGGGCCAACACCGGGGAGCTGTTTTTT.

The chain recombines TRBV7-3 with TRBJ2-5; D possibly corresponds to TRBD1 (5 bases). This CDR3 region has 12 residues. The germline V gene has CDR1 SGHTA and CDR2 FQGTGA. Trimming took 3 bases from V and 5 from J, leaving 7 bases between them. The CDR3 here is CASSFPGETQYF. The CDR3 bases are TGTGCCAGCAGCTTCCCAGGGGAGACCCAGTACTTC.

This chain links TRBV7-9 with TRBJ1-3; tentative D call: TRBD1 (6 bases). From germline, CDR1 is SEHNR and CDR2 FQNEAQ (reference sequence). The CDR3 has 16 residues. V lost 5 bases and J lost 1, with 15 bases in between. CDR3 in amino acids: CASSLQGTSSGNTIYF. The CDR3 DNA reads as TGTGCCAGCAGCCTACAGGGTACCTCTTCTGGAAACACCATATATTTT.